The 15 T cell receptor beta chains below all came from one sample that was sequenced in a study of cytomegalovirus exposure and HLA in healthy donors. In the PCR, 60 Vbeta and 13 Jbeta primers were used. The table came from immunoSEQ multiplex PCR; TCRdb's copy has only in-frame clones and leaves some out. The sample has 200,000 to 300,000 clones, about 83% seen once. Source material: PBMCs. The source is a woman aged 35 to 49 in good health and CMV-seropositive.

This clone was detected only a few times. The V gene is TRBV30, the J gene TRBJ2-1; possibly TRBD2 for D (6 bases). Germline values: CDR1 GTSNPN, CDR2 SVGIG (reference sequence). The CDR3 length is 14 residues. Trimming took 0 bases from V and 4 from J, leaving 10 bases between them. DNA for the CDR3: TGTGCCTGGAGTGTCGGGGGTGGGTACAATGAGCAGTTCTTC. Translation: CAWSVGGGYNEQFF.

The V gene is TRBV4-3, the J gene TRBJ2-2; possible D gene TRBD1, 5 bases. The CDR3 runs to 13 residues. CDR1 LGHNA and CDR2 YSLEER come from the germline V gene. Deletions cut 4 bases from V and 5 bases from J, with 8 bases between. The CDR3: CASSLQGTGELFF. The CDR3 DNA reads as TGCGCCAGCAGCCTTCAGGGAACCGGGGAGCTGTTTTTT.

The chain is built from TRBV30 and TRBJ2-7; 10 bases match TRBD2. The germline CDR1 and CDR2 sequences are GTSNPN and SVGIG (reference sequence). This CDR3 has 14 residues. The V and J ends lost 5 bases and 5 bases, in that order; junction bases with no gene match: 9. This chain's CDR3 is CAWQQGLAVHEQYF. In nucleotides, the CDR3 is TGTGCCTGGCAACAAGGACTAGCGGTACACGAGCAGTACTTC.

This clone showed up just a few times. Its ends do not fully match the called genes, so a read error is possible. This chain links TRBV6-1 with TRBJ2-6; 9 positions match TRBD2. CDR3 length equals 18 residues. Germline CDR1 reads MNHNS; CDR2 reads SASEGT. This chain's CDR3 is CASSDVASGISGANGLTF. CDR3 coding DNA: TGTGCCAGCAGTGATGTGGCTAGCGGGATTAGTGGGGCCAACGGCCTGACTTTC.

The CDR3: CAWTLGQGAYQPQHF. CDR3 DNA sequence: TGTGCCTGGACCCTGGGACAGGGGGCCTATCAGCCCCAGCATTTT. The chain employs TRBV30 and TRBJ1-5; TRBD1 matches at 12 bases. The germline V gene has CDR1 GTSNPN and CDR2 SVGIG (reference sequence). Trimming at V came to 4 bases and at J to 5 bases, leaving 6 bases not matched to a gene. The CDR3 consists of 15 residues.

This clone was counted only a few times. The chain couples TRBV27 to TRBJ1-1, with D possibly being TRBD1 (5 bases). CDR3 length equals 14 residues. Germline V gives CDR1 MNHEY, CDR2 SMNVEV (reference sequence). V was cut by 1 base and J by 1 base, with 7 bases left in between. The CDR3 protein is CASSLWGRNTEAFF. CDR3 sequence (DNA): TGTGCCAGCAGTTTATGGGGCCGGAACACTGAAGCTTTCTTT.

The CDR3 loop is CASRTGIVGTQYF. In DNA form, the CDR3 reads TGCGCCAGCAGGACGGGAATTGTTGGGACCCAGTACTTC. This chain uses TRBV5-1 with TRBJ2-5, with D possibly TRBD2 on 5 matching bases. CDR1 and CDR2 from the germline V gene are SGHRS and YFSETQ. There are 13 residues in the CDR3. V shed 5 bases and J shed 7 bases, with 15 bases lying between them.

This chain links TRBV5-5 with TRBJ1-1; 7 nucleotides agree with TRBD1. Germline V gives CDR1 SGHKS, CDR2 YYEKEE (reference sequence). The CDR3 loop spans 13 amino acids. V lost 6 bases, J lost 5 bases, and 7 bases stayed unmatched. CDR3 DNA sequence: TGTGCCAGCAAAGGACAGGTAGGGACTGAAGCTTTCTTT. As protein: CASKGQVGTEAFF.

The chain combines TRBV28 with TRBJ1-5, with a tentative D call TRBD1 (6 bases). The CDR3 runs 17 residues. Germline CDR1 MDHEN, CDR2 SYDVKM. Trimming took 2 bases from V and 7 from J, leaving 21 bases between them. The CDR3 here is CASSLDPTTGYGQPQHF. The CDR3 DNA reads TGTGCCAGCAGTTTAGACCCCACTACAGGGTACGGCCAGCCCCAGCATTTT.

The chain links TRBV7-8 to TRBJ2-5; 9 bases map to TRBD2. CDR3 size: 17 residues. V gave up 5 bases and J gave up 5 bases; unmatched junction bases: 15. The germline gives CDR1 SGHVS, CDR2 FQNEAQ. This CDR3 reads CASSPTAGGRGSETQYF. CDR3 nucleotide sequence: TGTGCCAGCAGCCCAACCGCAGGCGGGAGGGGATCGGAGACCCAGTACTTC. Full variable domain (outside the CDR3, taken from reference TRBV7-8 and TRBJ2-5): GAGVSQSPRYKVAKRGQDVALRCDPISGHVSLFWYQQALGQGPEFLTYFQNEAQLDKSGLPSDRFFAERPEGSVSTLKIQRTQQEDSAVYLCASSPTAGGRGSETQYFGPGTRLLVL.

CDR3 coding DNA: TGCAGCGTTGGGAACGACAGGGGAAATCAGCCCCAGCATTTT. Translating gives CSVGNDRGNQPQHF. The chain is built from TRBV29-1 and TRBJ1-5; 8 nucleotides agree with TRBD1. The CDR3 contains 14 residues. Trimming took 4 bases from V and 4 from J; bases not matched to a gene: 6. Germline V gene data show CDR1 as SQVTM and CDR2 as ANQGSEA.

The rearrangement joins TRBV30 to TRBJ2-2, with D perhaps matching TRBD1 (5 bases). The CDR3 is 15 amino acids. V was shortened by 1 base and J by 1 base, with 10 bases between the two germline ends. Per germline, CDR1 GTSNPN and CDR2 SVGIG (reference sequence). CDR3 bases: TGTGCCTGGAGTGAGGACACATGGAACACCGGGGAGCTGTTTTTT. Its translation: CAWSEDTWNTGELFF.

The gene calls are TRBV6-5 and TRBJ2-2; a possible D gene is TRBD1 (6 bases). The CDR3 has 14 residues. The V and J ends lost 6 bases and 4 bases respectively, with 12 bases between them. The germline V gene encodes CDR1 MNHEY and CDR2 SVGAGI. The CDR3, as DNA: TGTGCCAGCAGCACAGACAGGCCCACCGGGGAGCTGTTTTTT. As protein: CASSTDRPTGELFF.

The chain combines TRBV28 with TRBJ1-4; 8 positions agree with TRBD1. Per germline, CDR1 MDHEN and CDR2 SYDVKM. CDR3 length: 16 amino acids. J gave up 0 bases and V 3 bases, and 3 bases lay outside the gene matches. The CDR3 nucleotides read TGTGCCAGCAGTTTGTGGGGACAGGCAACTAATGAAAAACTGTTTTTT. It is translated as CASSLWGQATNEKLFF.

The chain recombines TRBV25-1 with TRBJ2-5; TRBD1 matches at 8 bases. Germline V lookup: CDR1 MGHDK, CDR2 SYGVNS. The length of the CDR3 is 13 residues. V dropped 5 bases and J dropped 11; count of bases not matched to a gene: 10. This CDR3 is CASSYGTGTEQYF. CDR3 sequence (DNA): TGTGCCAGCAGTTACGGGACAGGAACGGAGCAGTACTTC. The whole variable domain, remainder taken from reference TRBV25-1 and TRBJ2-5, is EADIYQTPRYLVIGTGKKITLECSQTMGHDKMYWYQQDPGMELHLIHYSYGVNSTEKGDLSSESTVSRIRTEHFPLTLESARPSHTSQYLCASSYGTGTEQYFGPGTRLLVL.